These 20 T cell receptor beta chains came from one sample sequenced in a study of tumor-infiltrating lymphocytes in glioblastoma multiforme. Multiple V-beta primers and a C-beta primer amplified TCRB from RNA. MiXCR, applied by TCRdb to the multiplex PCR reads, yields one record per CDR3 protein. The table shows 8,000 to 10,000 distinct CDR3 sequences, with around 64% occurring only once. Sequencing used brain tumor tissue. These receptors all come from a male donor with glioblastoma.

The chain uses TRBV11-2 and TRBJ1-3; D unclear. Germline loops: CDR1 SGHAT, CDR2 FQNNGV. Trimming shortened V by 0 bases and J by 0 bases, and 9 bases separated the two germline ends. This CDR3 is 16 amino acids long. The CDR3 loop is CASSLDNPVSGNTIYF. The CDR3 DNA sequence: TGTGCCAGCAGCTTAGATAACCCAGTCTCTGGAAACACCATATATTTT.

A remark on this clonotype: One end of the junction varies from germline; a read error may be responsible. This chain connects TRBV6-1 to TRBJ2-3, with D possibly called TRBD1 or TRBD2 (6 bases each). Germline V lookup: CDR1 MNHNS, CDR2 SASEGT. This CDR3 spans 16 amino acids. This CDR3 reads CASSEDSTGATDTEYF. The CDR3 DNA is TGTGCCAGCAGTGAGGACAGCACGGGGGCCACAGATACGGAGTACTTT.

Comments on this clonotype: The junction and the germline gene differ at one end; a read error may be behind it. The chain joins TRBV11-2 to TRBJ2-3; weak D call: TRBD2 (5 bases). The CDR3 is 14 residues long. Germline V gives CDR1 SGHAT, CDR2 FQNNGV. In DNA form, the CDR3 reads TGTGCTAGCAGTACTCTGGCGGGTGAATATACGCAGTATTTT. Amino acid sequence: CASSTLAGEYTQYF.

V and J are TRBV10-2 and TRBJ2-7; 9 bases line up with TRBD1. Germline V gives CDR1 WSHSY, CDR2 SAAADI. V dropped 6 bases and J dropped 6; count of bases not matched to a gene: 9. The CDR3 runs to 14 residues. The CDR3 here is CASRIGTGSSEQYF. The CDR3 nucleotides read TGCGCCAGCAGGATAGGGACAGGGTCTTCCGAGCAGTACTTC.

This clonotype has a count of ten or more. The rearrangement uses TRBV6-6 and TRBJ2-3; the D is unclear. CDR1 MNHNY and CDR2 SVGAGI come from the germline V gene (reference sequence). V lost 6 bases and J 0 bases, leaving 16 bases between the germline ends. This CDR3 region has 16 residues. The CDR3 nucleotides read TGTGCCAGCAGCTCCGTTAGGGCCGGCAGCACAGATACGCAGTATTTT. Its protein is CASSSVRAGSTDTQYF.

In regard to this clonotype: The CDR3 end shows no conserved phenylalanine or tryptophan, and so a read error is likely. The CDR3 DNA reads TGTGCCAGCAGCTTAAGGGGGGGCGACCCATACAATGAGCAGTTCTTA. It translates to CASSLRGGDPYNEQFL. The chain carries TRBV11-2 and TRBJ2-1, with D tentatively TRBD2 (7 bases). The CDR3 covers 16 residues. V lost 2 bases and J 4 bases, leaving 15 bases between the germline ends. Germline V CDR1 and CDR2: SGHAT, FQNNGV.

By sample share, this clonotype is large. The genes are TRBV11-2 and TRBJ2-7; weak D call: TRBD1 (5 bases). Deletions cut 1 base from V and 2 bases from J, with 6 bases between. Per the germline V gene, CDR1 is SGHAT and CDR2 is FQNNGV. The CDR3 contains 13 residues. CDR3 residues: CASSLGTTYEQYF. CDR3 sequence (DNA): TGTGCCAGCAGCTTAGGGACAACCTACGAGCAGTACTTC.

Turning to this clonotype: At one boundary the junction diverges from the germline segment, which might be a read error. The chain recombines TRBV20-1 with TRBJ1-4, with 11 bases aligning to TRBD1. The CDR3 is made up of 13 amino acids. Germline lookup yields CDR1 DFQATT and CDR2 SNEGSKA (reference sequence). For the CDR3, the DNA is TGCAGTGCTAGTGGGACAGGGGGAGAAGAACTATTTTTT. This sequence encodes CSASGTGGEELFF.

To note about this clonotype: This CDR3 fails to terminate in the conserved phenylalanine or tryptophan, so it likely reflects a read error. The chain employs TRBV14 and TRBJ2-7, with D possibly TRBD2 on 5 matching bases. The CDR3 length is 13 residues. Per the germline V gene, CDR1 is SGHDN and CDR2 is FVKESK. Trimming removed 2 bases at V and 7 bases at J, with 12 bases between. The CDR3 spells CASSQYSGSEQYS. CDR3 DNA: TGTGCCAGCAGCCAATACTCGGGGAGTGAGCAGTACTCC.

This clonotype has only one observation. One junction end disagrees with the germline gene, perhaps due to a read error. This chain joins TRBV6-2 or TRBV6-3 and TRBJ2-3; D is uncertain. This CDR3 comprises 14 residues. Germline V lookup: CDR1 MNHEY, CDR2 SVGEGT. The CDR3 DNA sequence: TGTGCCGGCATCACGACACCGAACACAGATACGAAGTATTTT. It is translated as CAGITTPNTDTKYF.

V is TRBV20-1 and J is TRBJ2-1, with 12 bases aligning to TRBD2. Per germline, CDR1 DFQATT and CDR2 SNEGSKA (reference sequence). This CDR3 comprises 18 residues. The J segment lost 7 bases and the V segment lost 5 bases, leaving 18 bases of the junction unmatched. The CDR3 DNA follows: TGCAGTGCTGATCCCCCCCTAGCTAGCGGGAGGGCCGGGAATGAGCAGTTCTTC. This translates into CSADPPLASGRAGNEQFF.

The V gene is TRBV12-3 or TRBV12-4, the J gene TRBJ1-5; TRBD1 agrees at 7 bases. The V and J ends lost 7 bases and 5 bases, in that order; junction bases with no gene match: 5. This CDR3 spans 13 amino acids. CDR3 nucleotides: TGTGCCAGCACCCGGGACAGACATCAGCCCCAGCATTTT. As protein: CASTRDRHQPQHF.

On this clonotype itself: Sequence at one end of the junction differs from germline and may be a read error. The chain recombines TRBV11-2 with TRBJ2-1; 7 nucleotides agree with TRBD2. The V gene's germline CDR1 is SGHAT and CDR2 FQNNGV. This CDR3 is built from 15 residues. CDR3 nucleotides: TGTGCCAGCAGTTTAGCGGGTCCATCGGGCAATAAGCAGTTCTTC. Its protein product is CASSLAGPSGNKQFF.

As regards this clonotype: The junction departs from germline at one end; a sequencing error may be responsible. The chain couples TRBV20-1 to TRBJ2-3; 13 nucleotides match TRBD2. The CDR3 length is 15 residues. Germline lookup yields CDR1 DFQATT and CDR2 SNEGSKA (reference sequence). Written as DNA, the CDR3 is TGCACTGCTTTCACTAGCGGGAGGGCCCGGGGTACGCAGTATTTT. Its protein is CTAFTSGRARGTQYF.

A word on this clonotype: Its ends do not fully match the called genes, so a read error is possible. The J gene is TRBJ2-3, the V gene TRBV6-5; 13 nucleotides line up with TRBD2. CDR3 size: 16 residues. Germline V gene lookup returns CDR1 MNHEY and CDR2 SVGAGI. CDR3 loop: CASSSGLAGAADTHYF. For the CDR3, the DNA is TGTGCCAGCAGTTCTGGACTAGCGGGAGCGGCAGATACGCACTATTTT.

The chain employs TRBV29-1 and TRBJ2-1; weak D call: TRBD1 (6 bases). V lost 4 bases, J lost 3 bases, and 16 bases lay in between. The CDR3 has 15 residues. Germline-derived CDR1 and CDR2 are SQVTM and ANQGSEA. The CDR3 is CSVALGALVYNEQFF. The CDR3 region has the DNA TGCAGCGTTGCTTTGGGGGCACTCGTCTACAATGAGCAGTTCTTC.

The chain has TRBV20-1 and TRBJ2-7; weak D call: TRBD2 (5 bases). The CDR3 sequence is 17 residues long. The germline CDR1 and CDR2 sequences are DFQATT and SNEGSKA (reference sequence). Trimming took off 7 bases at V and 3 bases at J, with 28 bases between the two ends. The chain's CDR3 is CSVRGLPAPVKYYEQYF. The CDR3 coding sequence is TGCAGTGTCAGAGGGCTCCCTGCCCCCGTGAAGTACTACGAGCAGTACTTC.

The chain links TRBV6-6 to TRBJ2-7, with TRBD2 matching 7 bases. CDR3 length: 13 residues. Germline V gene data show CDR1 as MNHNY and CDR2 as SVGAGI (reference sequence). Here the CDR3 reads CVVTAGEAYEQYF. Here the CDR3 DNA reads TGTGTCGTCACCGCGGGAGAGGCCTACGAGCAGTACTTC.

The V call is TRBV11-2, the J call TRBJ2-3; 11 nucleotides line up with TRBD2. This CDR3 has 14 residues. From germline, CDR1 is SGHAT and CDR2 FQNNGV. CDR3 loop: CVGSLLAGEDTQYF. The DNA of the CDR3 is TGTGTCGGCAGCTTACTAGCGGGGGAGGATACGCAGTATTTT.

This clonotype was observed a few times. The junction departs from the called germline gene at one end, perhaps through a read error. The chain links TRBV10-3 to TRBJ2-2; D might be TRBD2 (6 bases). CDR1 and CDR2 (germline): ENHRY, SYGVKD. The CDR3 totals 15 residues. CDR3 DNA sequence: TGTGCCATCAGTGCCGGGACTGACTACACCGGGGAGCTTTTTTTT. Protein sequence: CAISAGTDYTGELFF.